A selection of T cell receptor beta chains follows, all from one sample in a study of shared clonotypes between healthy human individuals. Sequencing was performed with immunoSEQ multiplex PCR; in TCRdb, only in-frame clones are kept and a portion is missing. The profile covers roughly 1,500,000 clones, with 95% to 99% appearing a single time and roughly 0.42% taken by the ten largest. Specimen: naive CD4+ T cells sorted from blood. Every receptor here comes from a man aged 30 to 39 in good health. Each CDR3 is given with its conserved first and last residue. D genes are given only for firm matches. Part of the rows lack a size; the others show once, few, many or a class for expanded clones.

TRBJ2-3,14,once,NA,TRBV6-6,TGTGCCAGCAGTTACGGGGGCGTTTGGGATACGCAGTATTTT,CASSYGGVWDTQYF
TRBJ1-2,12,few,TRBD1,TRBV19,TGTGCCAGCGAGACAGGGGGCCGGGGCTACACCTTC,CASETGGRGYTF
TRBJ2-3,15,NA,TRBD2,TRBV6-1,TGTGCCAGCACCGGACTAGCGGAGAGTACAGATACGCAGTATTTT,CASTGLAESTDTQYF
TRBJ2-3,14,NA,NA,TRBV7-2,TGTGCCAGCAGCTTAATTTCCAGCACAGATACGCAGTATTTT,CASSLISSTDTQYF
TRBJ2-7,16,NA,NA,TRBV18,TGTGCCAGCTCACCAGTCCCGGGAGCTATCTCCTACGAGCAGTACTTC,CASSPVPGAISYEQYF
TRBJ2-1,15,NA,TRBD2,TRBV9,TGTGCCAGCAGCTCACGACTAGCGGGATTTGGGGAGCAGTTCTTC,CASSSRLAGFGEQFF
TRBJ2-5,14,NA,NA,TRBV5-1,TGCGCCAGCAGCCCTACGGTCGGTCGGGAGACCCAGTACTTC,CASSPTVGRETQYF
TRBJ2-3,15,once,TRBD2,TRBV29-1,TGCAGCGTTGAAGAGGCCAGCGGGAGGACAGATACGCAGTATTTT,CSVEEASGRTDTQYF
TRBJ2-5,14,NA,TRBD2,TRBV15,TGTGCCACCGGGGGAGGGACCTACCAAGAGACCCAGTACTTC,CATGGGTYQETQYF
TRBJ2-5,13,NA,NA,TRBV18,TGTGCCAGCTCACCACCCTCCGAAGAGACCCAGTACTTC,CASSPPSEETQYF
TRBJ1-2,13,NA,NA,TRBV5-4,TGTGCCAGCAGCGGGGACCAGGGCTTTGGCTACACCTTC,CASSGDQGFGYTF
TRBJ2-1,15,NA,TRBD1,TRBV5-1,TGCGCCAGCAGCATGCGGACAGGGGCGAGCAATGAGCAGTTCTTC,CASSMRTGASNEQFF
TRBJ1-2,16,NA,TRBD1,TRBV28,TGTGCCAGCGTACCGACTAAGACAGGGTTTAACTATGGCTACACCTTC,CASVPTKTGFNYGYTF
TRBJ1-1,15,NA,TRBD1,TRBV19,TGTGCCAGTAGTATCACAGGGGGCCGTGGGACTGAAGCTTTCTTT,CASSITGGRGTEAFF
TRBJ1-2,15,NA,NA,TRBV19,TGTGCCAGTAGTTTCCTCTTAACAGAGTACTATGGCTACACCTTC,CASSFLLTEYYGYTF
TRBJ2-7,12,NA,TRBD1,TRBV6-6,TGTGCCAGCAGGAGGGACAGCTACGAGCAGTACTTC,CASRRDSYEQYF
TRBJ2-1,14,NA,TRBD2,TRBV18,TGTGCCAGCTCACCGCGGGGGTCCTACAATGAGCAGTTCTTC,CASSPRGSYNEQFF
TRBJ2-7,15,NA,NA,TRBV11-1,TGTGCCAGCAGCTTTAGCGAGAGTCTCTCCTACGAGCAGTACTTC,CASSFSESLSYEQYF
TRBJ2-7,12,NA,NA,TRBV30,TGTGCCTGGAGCGGACCTGGGGCGACGCAGTACTTC,CAWSGPGATQYF
TRBJ2-6,15,NA,TRBD1,TRBV11-3,TGTGCCAGCGGGGGACAGGGGTCAGGGGCCAACGTCCTGACTTTC,CASGGQGSGANVLTF
TRBJ2-3,16,NA,NA,TRBV4-1,TGCGCCAGCAGCCAAGTGGGGGTACCTAGCACAGATACGCAGTATTTT,CASSQVGVPSTDTQYF
TRBJ2-2,13,NA,NA,TRBV6-5,TGTGCCAGCAGTTACTTCGGTCGCGGGGAGCTGTTTTTT,CASSYFGRGELFF
TRBJ2-3,13,NA,TRBD1,TRBV10-3,TGTGCCATCAGTGACAGGGGGATCGATACGCAGTATTTT,CAISDRGIDTQYF
TRBJ2-3,16,NA,TRBD1,TRBV12-5,TGTGCTAGTGGTTCCGGACAGGGAACTAGCACAGATACGCAGTATTTT,CASGSGQGTSTDTQYF
TRBJ1-5,14,NA,NA,TRBV18,TGTGCCAGCTCACCACCCGGCGGCAATCAGCCCCAGCATTTT,CASSPPGGNQPQHF
TRBJ2-7,15,NA,NA,TRBV27,TGTGCCAGCAGCCGGTATTCGGGCGGGTCCTACGAGCAGTACTTC,CASSRYSGGSYEQYF
TRBJ1-2,10,NA,NA,TRBV2,TGTGCCAGCAATCGAAATGGCTACACCTTC,CASNRNGYTF
TRBJ2-7,15,NA,TRBD2,TRBV28,TGTGCCAGCAGTTTCTCGGGGGAGGGTACCTACGAGCAGTACTTC,CASSFSGEGTYEQYF
TRBJ1-2,14,NA,NA,TRBV28,TGTGCCAGCAGTTTAAGGGAGAGGCACTATGGCTACACCTTC,CASSLRERHYGYTF
TRBJ2-1,15,once,TRBD1,TRBV5-1,TGCGCCAGCAGTAACAGGGGGCGCCTGAGCGATGAGCAGTTCTTC,CASSNRGRLSDEQFF
TRBJ1-3,12,NA,NA,TRBV25-1,TGTGCTACAGGATTCTCTGGAAACACCATATATTTT,CATGFSGNTIYF
TRBJ2-7,17,NA,TRBD2,TRBV10-3,TGTGCCATCAGTGAGGGCCAGAGGCGACTAGCGGGAAATGAGCAGTACTTC,CAISEGQRRLAGNEQYF
TRBJ2-3,13,NA,NA,TRBV5-4,TGTGCCAGCAGCTCCGGACTCCCAGATACGCAGTATTTT,CASSSGLPDTQYF
TRBJ2-1,16,NA,NA,TRBV28,TGTGCCAGCAGTCCGCCGACAGGAGGGGGATACAATGAGCAGTTCTTC,CASSPPTGGGYNEQFF
TRBJ1-4,19,NA,NA,TRBV4-3,TGCGCCAGCAGCCAAGATTGGGGGGTACAGGGTCGCGGGAATGAAAAACTGTTTTTT,CASSQDWGVQGRGNEKLFF
TRBJ2-6,16,NA,NA,TRBV5-1,TGCGCCAGCAGCCGTGGGACACCGGCTGGGGCCAACGTCCTGACTTTC,CASSRGTPAGANVLTF
TRBJ2-3,17,NA,TRBD1,TRBV18,TGTGCCAGCTCACCACAGACAGGGGGGACTAGCACAGATACGCAGTATTTT,CASSPQTGGTSTDTQYF
TRBJ1-2,15,NA,NA,TRBV7-6,TGTGCCAGCAGCCCGACCCTGGCAGGGAACTATGGCTACACCTTC,CASSPTLAGNYGYTF
TRBJ2-7,17,NA,NA,TRBV28,TGTGCCAGCAGTTCCTCCGGGAGAGGAGGTTTTAACTACGAGCAGTACTTC,CASSSSGRGGFNYEQYF
TRBJ2-7,14,NA,NA,TRBV6-5,TGTGCCAGCAGTGACAGTTCCGGAACCTACGAGCAGTACTTC,CASSDSSGTYEQYF
TRBJ2-7,19,NA,NA,TRBV14,TGTGCCAGCAGCCAAGATAAAGGCGTCAATGGGGTCATTTCTAGCGAGCAGTACTTC,CASSQDKGVNGVISSEQYF
TRBJ2-2,15,NA,TRBD2,TRBV14,TGTGCCAGCAGGCAACTAGCGGGAGAAACCGGGGAGCTGTTTTTT,CASRQLAGETGELFF
TRBJ2-7,13,NA,TRBD1,TRBV29-1,TGCAGCGTTAAGACAGGGGGGGCCTACGAGCAGTACTTC,CSVKTGGAYEQYF
TRBJ2-3,16,NA,TRBD2,TRBV18,TGTGCCAGCTCACCACGGGCGGGAGGGCCGACAGATACGCAGTATTTT,CASSPRAGGPTDTQYF
TRBJ1-3,17,once,NA,TRBV4-1,TGCGCCAGCAGCCAAGAGCGGGGGATGGGCTCTGGAAACACCATATATTTT,CASSQERGMGSGNTIYF
TRBJ2-3,16,once,NA,TRBV27,TGTGCCAGCAGTTTATCGGGCAGGAGTGGCGCAGATACGCAGTATTTT,CASSLSGRSGADTQYF
TRBJ2-7,14,once,NA,TRBV18,TGTGCCAGCTCACCCGGAGGCGGAGGGACCGAGCAGTACTTC,CASSPGGGGTEQYF
TRBJ2-2,18,once,TRBD2,TRBV27,TGTGCCAGCAGTTTACTATGGACCGGGACTAAGAACACCGGGGAGCTGTTTTTT,CASSLLWTGTKNTGELFF
TRBJ2-2,15,NA,NA,TRBV28,TGTGCCAGCAGTTTAGACGTGAGAGCCGGCGGGGAGCTGTTTTTT,CASSLDVRAGGELFF
TRBJ2-7,10,NA,NA,TRBV6-1,TGTGCCAGCAGTGGAGCCGAGCAGTACTTC,CASSGAEQYF
TRBJ1-2,13,NA,NA,TRBV6-6,TGTGCCAGCAGTTACCCGCAGGGGCATGGCTACACCTTC,CASSYPQGHGYTF
TRBJ2-2,14,once,TRBD1,TRBV6-1,TGTGCCAGCGACAGGGGCCCGAACACCGGGGAGCTGTTTTTT,CASDRGPNTGELFF
TRBJ2-3,14,NA,NA,TRBV7-3,TGTGCCAGCAGCTCCGCCCCTAGCACAGATACGCAGTATTTT,CASSSAPSTDTQYF
TRBJ1-5,12,NA,NA,TRBV2,TGTGCCAGCCGGTTTGGAAATCAGCCCCAGCATTTT,CASRFGNQPQHF